The rows below give T cell receptor beta chains drawn from one sample of a study of blood T cell repertoires in COVID-19. Clones were read by immunoSEQ multiplex PCR, and TCRdb kept only the in-frame ones, dropping some. This sample has 90,000 to 130,000 clones, with approximately 84% found just once. Specimen: peripheral blood. The receptors stem from a middle-aged man with acute or convalescent COVID-19. CDR3s include the opening cysteine and the closing phenylalanine or tryptophan. A D gene is named only where the DNA matches it firmly. Size is omitted from some rows. Given values are once, few, many or a class for expanded clones.

j_gene: TRBJ2-7
len: 15
v_gene: TRBV10-2
d_gene: TRBD1
abundance: few
CDR3aa: CASSEWGQGTYEQYF
CDR3nt: TGCGCCAGCAGTGAGTGGGGACAGGGTACCTACGAGCAGTACTTC

j_gene: TRBJ1-2
len: 15
v_gene: TRBV4-2
d_gene: .
abundance: .
CDR3aa: CASSQEHGKTNGYTF
CDR3nt: TGTGCCAGCAGCCAAGAGCACGGGAAAACTAATGGCTACACCTTC

j_gene: TRBJ2-7
len: 15
v_gene: TRBV10-3
d_gene: TRBD1
abundance: few
CDR3aa: CAIRAGTDDSYEQYF
CDR3nt: TGTGCCATCAGAGCCGGGACAGACGATTCCTACGAGCAGTACTTC

j_gene: TRBJ1-2
len: 16
v_gene: TRBV6-1
d_gene: .
abundance: few
CDR3aa: CASSEAITGREYGYTF
CDR3nt: TGTGCCAGCAGTGAAGCAATCACAGGCCGAGAGTATGGCTACACCTTC

j_gene: TRBJ2-7
len: 13
v_gene: TRBV7-8
d_gene: TRBD1
abundance: .
CDR3aa: CASSFGTGYEQYF
CDR3nt: TGTGCCAGCAGCTTCGGGACAGGCTACGAGCAGTACTTC

j_gene: TRBJ2-7
len: 13
v_gene: TRBV5-1
d_gene: TRBD1
abundance: few
CDR3aa: CASSGTGNYEQYF
CDR3nt: TGCGCCAGCAGCGGGACAGGGAACTACGAGCAGTACTTC

j_gene: TRBJ2-4
len: 15
v_gene: TRBV7-2
d_gene: TRBD2
abundance: .
CDR3aa: CASSLAGGAKNIQYF
CDR3nt: TGTGCCAGCAGCTTAGCCGGGGGGGCGAAAAACATTCAGTACTTC

j_gene: TRBJ2-3
len: 15
v_gene: TRBV7-3
d_gene: TRBD2
abundance: .
CDR3aa: CASSPVGGDTDTQYF
CDR3nt: TGTGCCAGCAGCCCCGTGGGAGGGGACACAGATACGCAGTATTTT

j_gene: TRBJ1-2
len: 15
v_gene: TRBV11-2
d_gene: TRBD1
abundance: .
CDR3aa: CASSLDRRGLYGYTF
CDR3nt: TGTGCCAGCAGCTTAGATAGAAGGGGGCTGTATGGCTACACCTTC

j_gene: TRBJ2-1
len: 14
v_gene: TRBV18
d_gene: TRBD2
abundance: once
CDR3aa: CASSLTSGTNEQFF
CDR3nt: TGTGCCAGCTCATTGACTAGCGGGACCAATGAGCAGTTCTTC

j_gene: TRBJ2-5
len: 14
v_gene: TRBV28
d_gene: .
abundance: .
CDR3aa: CASSLASRRGTQYF
CDR3nt: TGTGCCAGCAGTTTGGCCTCGCGGCGGGGGACCCAGTACTTC

j_gene: TRBJ2-3
len: 16
v_gene: TRBV9
d_gene: TRBD2
abundance: .
CDR3aa: CASSAQTSGITDTQYF
CDR3nt: TGTGCCAGCAGCGCCCAAACTAGCGGAATCACAGATACGCAGTATTTT

j_gene: TRBJ1-3
len: 15
v_gene: TRBV28
d_gene: .
abundance: once
CDR3aa: CASSPPWSSGNTIYF
CDR3nt: TGTGCCAGCAGTCCCCCGTGGAGCTCTGGAAACACCATATATTTT

j_gene: TRBJ2-7
len: 16
v_gene: TRBV7-9
d_gene: .
abundance: many
CDR3aa: CASSSSPTGRLYEQYF
CDR3nt: TGTGCCAGCAGCTCGAGCCCGACCGGCAGGCTCTACGAGCAGTACTTC

j_gene: TRBJ2-3
len: 13
v_gene: TRBV5-1
d_gene: .
abundance: .
CDR3aa: CASSPPGTDTQYF
CDR3nt: TGCGCCAGCAGCCCCCCGGGGACAGATACGCAGTATTTT

j_gene: TRBJ2-7
len: 12
v_gene: TRBV25-1
d_gene: TRBD1
abundance: .
CDR3aa: CASSVGTAEQYF
CDR3nt: TGTGCCAGCAGTGTGGGGACAGCCGAGCAGTACTTC

j_gene: TRBJ2-3
len: 18
v_gene: TRBV18
d_gene: TRBD2
abundance: .
CDR3aa: CASSPRGLIRGGPDTQYF
CDR3nt: TGTGCCAGCTCACCAAGGGGACTCATTCGGGGGGGGCCAGATACGCAGTATTTT

j_gene: TRBJ2-7
len: 14
v_gene: TRBV18
d_gene: TRBD2
abundance: .
CDR3aa: CASSPQASGYEQYF
CDR3nt: TGTGCCAGCTCACCACAGGCTAGCGGCTACGAGCAGTACTTC

j_gene: TRBJ2-2
len: 14
v_gene: TRBV6-6
d_gene: TRBD1
abundance: .
CDR3aa: CARMDRGGPGELFF
CDR3nt: TGTGCCAGAATGGACAGGGGCGGTCCCGGGGAGCTGTTTTTT

j_gene: TRBJ1-4
len: 15
v_gene: TRBV3-1/TRBV3-2
d_gene: .
abundance: few
CDR3aa: CASSLIHGGSEKLFF
CDR3nt: TGTGCCAGCAGCCTGATTCACGGGGGATCTGAAAAACTGTTTTTT

j_gene: TRBJ2-1
len: 12
v_gene: TRBV18
d_gene: .
abundance: .
CDR3aa: CASSSGIGEQFF
CDR3nt: TGTGCCAGCTCCTCAGGGATCGGTGAGCAGTTCTTC

j_gene: TRBJ2-3
len: 15
v_gene: TRBV5-4
d_gene: TRBD2
abundance: once
CDR3aa: CASSARTSGTDTQYF
CDR3nt: TGTGCCAGCAGCGCGCGGACTAGCGGAACAGATACGCAGTATTTT

j_gene: TRBJ2-5
len: 13
v_gene: TRBV18
d_gene: .
abundance: .
CDR3aa: CASSPGLGETQYF
CDR3nt: TGTGCCAGCTCCCCGGGACTGGGAGAGACCCAGTACTTC

j_gene: TRBJ1-3
len: 13
v_gene: TRBV2
d_gene: .
abundance: .
CDR3aa: CASSEAEGNTIYF
CDR3nt: TGTGCCAGCAGTGAAGCGGAGGGAAACACCATATATTTT

j_gene: TRBJ1-4
len: 12
v_gene: TRBV6-6
d_gene: .
abundance: .
CDR3aa: CASSYGTPYTFF
CDR3nt: TGTGCCAGCAGTTACGGGACTCCTTATACATTTTTT

j_gene: TRBJ2-5
len: 15
v_gene: TRBV10-3
d_gene: .
abundance: .
CDR3aa: CAISESGPRRETQYF
CDR3nt: TGTGCCATCAGTGAGTCAGGCCCCCGGCGGGAGACCCAGTACTTC

j_gene: TRBJ1-5
len: 15
v_gene: TRBV3-1/TRBV3-2
d_gene: TRBD1
abundance: .
CDR3aa: CASSLQGSGNQPQHF
CDR3nt: TGTGCCAGCAGCCTACAGGGGAGTGGCAATCAGCCCCAGCATTTT

j_gene: TRBJ2-2
len: 15
v_gene: TRBV2
d_gene: .
abundance: .
CDR3aa: CASSAGRDFTGELFF
CDR3nt: TGTGCCAGCAGTGCGGGTAGGGACTTCACCGGGGAGCTGTTTTTT

j_gene: TRBJ2-5
len: 15
v_gene: TRBV27
d_gene: TRBD1
abundance: .
CDR3aa: CASRPGQLDLETQYF
CDR3nt: TGTGCCAGCAGACCGGGACAGCTCGACCTAGAGACCCAGTACTTC

j_gene: TRBJ1-2
len: 15
v_gene: TRBV5-1
d_gene: TRBD1
abundance: .
CDR3aa: CASSLEGQGGDGYTF
CDR3nt: TGCGCCAGCAGCTTGGAGGGACAGGGCGGAGATGGCTACACCTTC

j_gene: TRBJ2-5
len: 14
v_gene: TRBV18
d_gene: .
abundance: .
CDR3aa: CASSPVGGTETQYF
CDR3nt: TGTGCCAGCTCACCAGTCGGGGGTACAGAGACCCAGTACTTC

j_gene: TRBJ1-1
len: 13
v_gene: TRBV6-5
d_gene: .
abundance: .
CDR3aa: CASSYYQGAEAFF
CDR3nt: TGTGCCAGCAGTTACTATCAGGGCGCTGAAGCTTTCTTT

j_gene: TRBJ1-4
len: 16
v_gene: TRBV30
d_gene: TRBD1
abundance: .
CDR3aa: CAWKEPQGKDGEKLFF
CDR3nt: TGTGCCTGGAAGGAGCCACAGGGGAAGGATGGTGAAAAACTGTTTTTT

j_gene: TRBJ2-4
len: 19
v_gene: TRBV6-2/TRBV6-3
d_gene: TRBD2
abundance: .
CDR3aa: CASSYSLREELLAKNIQYF
CDR3nt: TGTGCCAGCAGTTATAGTTTGCGGGAGGAGTTATTAGCCAAAAACATTCAGTACTTC

j_gene: TRBJ2-3
len: 17
v_gene: TRBV3-1/TRBV3-2
d_gene: .
abundance: .
CDR3aa: CASSQRGGGLSTDTQYF
CDR3nt: TGTGCCAGCAGCCAACGGGGCGGGGGCCTTAGCACAGATACGCAGTATTTT

j_gene: TRBJ1-6
len: 15
v_gene: TRBV2
d_gene: .
abundance: once
CDR3aa: CASSVSGLQNSPLHF
CDR3nt: TGTGCCAGCAGTGTCTCGGGACTACAAAATTCACCCCTCCACTTT

j_gene: TRBJ2-1
len: 13
v_gene: TRBV10-1
d_gene: .
abundance: .
CDR3aa: CASSERLYNEQFF
CDR3nt: TGCGCCAGCAGTGAAAGACTATACAATGAGCAGTTCTTC